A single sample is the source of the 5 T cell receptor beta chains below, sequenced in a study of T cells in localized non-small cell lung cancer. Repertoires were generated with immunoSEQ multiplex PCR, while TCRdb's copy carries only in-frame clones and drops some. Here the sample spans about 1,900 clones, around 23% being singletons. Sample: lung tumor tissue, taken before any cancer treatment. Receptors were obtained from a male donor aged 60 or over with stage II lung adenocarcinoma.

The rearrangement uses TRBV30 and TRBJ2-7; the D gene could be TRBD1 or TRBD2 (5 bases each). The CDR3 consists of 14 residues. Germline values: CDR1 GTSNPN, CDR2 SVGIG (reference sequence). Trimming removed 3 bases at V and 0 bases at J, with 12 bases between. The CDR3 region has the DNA TGTGCCTGGAGCAGGGACCGTAGCTCCTACGAGCAGTACTTC. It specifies CAWSRDRSSYEQYF.

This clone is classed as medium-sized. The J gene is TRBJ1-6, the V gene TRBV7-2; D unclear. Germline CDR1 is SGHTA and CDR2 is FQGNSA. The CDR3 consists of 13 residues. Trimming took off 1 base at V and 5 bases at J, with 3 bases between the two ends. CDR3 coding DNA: TGTGCCAGCAGCTTAGGACATAATTCACCCCTCCACTTT. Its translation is CASSLGHNSPLHF.

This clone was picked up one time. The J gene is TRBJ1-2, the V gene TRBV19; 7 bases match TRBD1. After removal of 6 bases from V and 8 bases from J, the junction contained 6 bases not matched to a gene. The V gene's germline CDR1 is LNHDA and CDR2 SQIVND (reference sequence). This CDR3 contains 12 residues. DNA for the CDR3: TGTGCCAGTAGGACAGGGCAAAAAGGCTACACCTTC. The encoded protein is CASRTGQKGYTF.

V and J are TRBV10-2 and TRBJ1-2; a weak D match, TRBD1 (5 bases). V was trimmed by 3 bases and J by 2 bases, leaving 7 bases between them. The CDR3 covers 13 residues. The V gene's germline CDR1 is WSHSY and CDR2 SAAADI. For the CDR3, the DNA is TGCGCCAGCAGTGACAGGGTGAACTATGGCTACACCTTC. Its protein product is CASSDRVNYGYTF.

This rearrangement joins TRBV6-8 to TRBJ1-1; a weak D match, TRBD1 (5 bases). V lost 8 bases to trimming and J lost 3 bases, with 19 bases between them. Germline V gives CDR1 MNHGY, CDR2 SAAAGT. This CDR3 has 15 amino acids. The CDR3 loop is CASRHSTEGYTEAFF. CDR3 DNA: TGTGCCAGCCGACACTCGACAGAGGGTTACACTGAAGCTTTCTTT.